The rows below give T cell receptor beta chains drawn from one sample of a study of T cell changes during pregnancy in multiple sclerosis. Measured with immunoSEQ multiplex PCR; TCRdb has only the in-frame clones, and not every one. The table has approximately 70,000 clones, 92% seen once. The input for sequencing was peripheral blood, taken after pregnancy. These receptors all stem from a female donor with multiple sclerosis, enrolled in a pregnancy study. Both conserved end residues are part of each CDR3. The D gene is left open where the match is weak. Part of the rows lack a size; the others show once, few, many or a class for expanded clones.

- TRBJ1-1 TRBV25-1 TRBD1 TGTGCCAGCCGTGCGGGGGACAGGAACACTGAAGCTTTCTTT CASRAGDRNTEAFF
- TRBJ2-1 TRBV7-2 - TGTGCCAGCAGCCCGGAAGGGGCGAGAAATGAGCAGTTCTTC CASSPEGARNEQFF
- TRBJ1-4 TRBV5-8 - TGTGCCAGCAGCTTGGGAGGGATTGCAACTAATGAAAAACTGTTTTTT CASSLGGIATNEKLFF
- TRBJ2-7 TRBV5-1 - TGCGCCAGCAGCTTCGGCGGGGATAACTACGAGCAGTACTTC CASSFGGDNYEQYF
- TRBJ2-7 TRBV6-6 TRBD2 TGTGCCAGCAGTTTTAGCGGGAGGGCCGACGAGCAGTACTTC CASSFSGRADEQYF
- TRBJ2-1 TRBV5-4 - TGTGCCAGCAGCCCAGGGCGAAATGAGCAGTTCTTC CASSPGRNEQFF
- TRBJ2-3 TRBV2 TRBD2 TGTGCCAGCAGTCTAGCGGGAGTCACAGATACGCAGTATTTT CASSLAGVTDTQYF
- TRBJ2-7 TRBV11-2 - TGTGCCAGCAGCCCACCTAGGCTTCGTCGCGAGCAGTACTTC CASSPPRLRREQYF
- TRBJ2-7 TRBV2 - TGTGCCAGCAGTGAAGCGGGCCCGGCCCCCTACGAGCAGTACTTC CASSEAGPAPYEQYF
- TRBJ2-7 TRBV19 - TGTGCCAGTAGTATAGGAGGTGAGCGGTACTTC CASSIGGERYF
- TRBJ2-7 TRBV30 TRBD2 TGTGCCTTGACTAGCGGGAGGGCCGTACACGAGCAGTACTTC CALTSGRAVHEQYF
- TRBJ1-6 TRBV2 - TGTGCCAGCAGTGGCAGCGATAATTCACCCCTCCACTTT CASSGSDNSPLHF
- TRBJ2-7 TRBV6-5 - TGTGCCAGCAGTTACCGGTACGAGCAGTACTTC CASSYRYEQYF
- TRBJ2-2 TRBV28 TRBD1 TGTGCCAGCAGTATCGGACAGGGGACCGGGGAGCTGTTTTTT CASSIGQGTGELFF
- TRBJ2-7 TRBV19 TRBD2 TGTGCCAGTAGTTCAGGACTAGCGGGAGGCCTCTACGAGCAGTACTTC CASSSGLAGGLYEQYF
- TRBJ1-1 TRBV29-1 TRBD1 TGCAGCGCTGGGACAGGAGGGACCGAAGCTTTCTTT CSAGTGGTEAFF
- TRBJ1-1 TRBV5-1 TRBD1 TGCGCCACTCAGGGGGGCTGGGGCACTGAAGCTTTCTTT CATQGGWGTEAFF
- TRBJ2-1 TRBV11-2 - TGTGCCAGCAGCTTAGACCTACCCAATGAGCAGTTCTTC CASSLDLPNEQFF
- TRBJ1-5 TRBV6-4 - TGTGCCAGCAGTGTCAGGTTCAGCAATCAGCCCCAGCATTTT CASSVRFSNQPQHF
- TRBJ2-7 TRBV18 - TGTGCCAGCTCACCATCCGAGGACAGCTCCTACGAGCAGTACTTC CASSPSEDSSYEQYF
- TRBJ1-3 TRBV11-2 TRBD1 TGTGCCAGCAGCTGGGTAACAGGGGGGATAGGAAACACCATATATTTT CASSWVTGGIGNTIYF
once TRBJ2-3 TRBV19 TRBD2 TGTGCCAGTATTGTAACTAGCGGGAGCCGGGATACGCAGTATTTT CASIVTSGSRDTQYF
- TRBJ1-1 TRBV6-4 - TGTGCCAGCAGTGACTCACCCCCCTATTACGGACAGACCACCGTCATGAACACTGAAGCTTTCTTT CASSDSPPYYGQTTVMNTEAFF
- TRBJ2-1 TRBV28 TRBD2 TGTGCCAGCAGTTCAATCGGGTCGGGAGGCTACAATGAGCAGTTCTTC CASSSIGSGGYNEQFF
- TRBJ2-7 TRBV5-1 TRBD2 TGCGCCAGCAGCTTGGGACAGGGACTAGCGGGAGGGATCTACGAGCAGTACTTC CASSLGQGLAGGIYEQYF
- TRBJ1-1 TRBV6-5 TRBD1 TGTGCCAGCAGTTCCGACCGGGACAGGGGACAAGCTTTCTTT CASSSDRDRGQAFF
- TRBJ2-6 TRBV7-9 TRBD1 TGTGCCGGGGGACAGTCCTTCTCTGGGGCCAACGTCCTGACTTTC CAGGQSFSGANVLTF
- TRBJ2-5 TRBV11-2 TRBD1 TGTGCCAGCAGCTTAGAAAGTGGACAGGGGGAGTCTACAAGGCAGACCCAGTACTTC CASSLESGQGESTRQTQYF
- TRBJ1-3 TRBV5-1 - TGCGCCAGCAGCTTGTTTTGGGAGAAAAGCTCTGGAAACACCATATATTTT CASSLFWEKSSGNTIYF
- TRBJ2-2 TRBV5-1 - TGCGCCAGCAGCACAGAAACAGGGTCCGGGGAGCTGTTTTTT CASSTETGSGELFF
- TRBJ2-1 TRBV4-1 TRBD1 TGCGCCAGCAGCCAAAGGGACAGGGAAGTCCCAGAGCAGTTCTTC CASSQRDREVPEQFF
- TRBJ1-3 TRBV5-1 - TGCGCCAGCAGCTTGAGCTCTTCTGGAAACACCATATATTTT CASSLSSSGNTIYF
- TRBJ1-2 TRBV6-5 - TGTGCCAGCAGTGCCCGGCCAGGGGTCGGCTACACCTTC CASSARPGVGYTF
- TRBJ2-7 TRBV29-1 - TGCAGCGCGCGTTCCTCCGAGCAGTACTTC CSARSSEQYF
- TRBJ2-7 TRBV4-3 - TGCGCCAGCAGCCAAGGGGTTGGGGAGCCGGGAGAGCAGTACTTC CASSQGVGEPGEQYF
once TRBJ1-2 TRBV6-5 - TGTGCCAGCAGTTACTTGGAAGGGGGCTATGGCTACACCTTC CASSYLEGGYGYTF